This passage covers 14 T cell receptor beta chains from one sample sequenced in a study of T cell responses to AZD1222 COVID-19 vaccine. Sequencing used immunoSEQ multiplex PCR; TCRdb keeps in-frame clones, though not all of them. The table lists roughly 100,000 clones, less than 85% of them singletons. The material was peripheral blood, obtained 28 days after the second AZD1222 dose. The receptors originated from an adult who received the AZD1222 COVID-19 vaccine.

This clone was seen only a few times. The junction shows a germline mismatch at one end, possibly a read error. The J gene is TRBJ1-6, the V gene TRBV24-1; D is perhaps TRBD1 (6 bases). The germline CDR1 and CDR2 sequences are KGHDR and SFDVKD. The CDR3 contains 10 residues. Written as DNA, the CDR3 is TGTGCCCTAAAGGGGGGGAGGCAGCTCTTT. Amino acid sequence: CALKGGRQLF.

This clone was recorded a few times. The V and J genes are TRBV11-2 and TRBJ2-2; TRBD2 agrees at 14 bases. The CDR3 contains 18 residues. The germline V gene encodes CDR1 SGHAT and CDR2 FQNNGV. Trimming at V came to 5 bases and at J to 6 bases, leaving 11 bases not matched to a gene. DNA for the CDR3: TGTGCCAGCAGCCTCCCCGGACTAGCGGGAGGCCGGGCCGGGGAGCTGTTTTTT. It specifies CASSLPGLAGGRAGELFF.

This chain uses TRBV29-1 with TRBJ2-1, with 12 bases that match TRBD2. V was pared by 6 bases and J by 9 bases, with 9 bases of the junction left unmatched. This CDR3 region has 14 residues. CDR1 is SQVTM and CDR2 is ANQGSEA in the germline V gene. The CDR3 DNA follows: TGCAGCGTAGGGCTAGCGGGAGGGTCTAGTGAGCAGTTCTTC. Translation: CSVGLAGGSSEQFF.

This rearrangement joins TRBV6-2 or TRBV6-3 to TRBJ1-3; TRBD1 matches at 7 bases. The CDR3 consists of 15 residues. Germline-derived CDR1 and CDR2 are MNHEY and SVGEGT. The ends lost 3 bases at V and 1 base at J; junction bases unmatched: 3. CDR3 loop: CASSYQGGSGNTIYF. The CDR3, as DNA: TGTGCCAGCAGTTATCAGGGGGGATCTGGAAACACCATATATTTT.

The genes are TRBV7-2 and TRBJ2-7; D perhaps matches TRBD1 (5 bases). The CDR3 has 13 amino acids. V shed 5 bases and J shed 7 bases, with 15 bases lying between them. Germline CDR1 SGHTA, CDR2 FQGNSA. The CDR3 spells CASSAGQLAEQYF. In DNA form, the CDR3 reads TGTGCCAGCAGCGCCGGACAATTGGCTGAGCAGTACTTC.

This clone was observed once. The chain uses TRBV5-1 and TRBJ1-2; TRBD1 agrees at 10 bases. CDR1 is SGHRS, CDR2 YFSETQ, per germline. The CDR3 is 15 residues long. V was pared by 6 bases and J by 2 bases, with 7 bases of the junction left unmatched. CDR3 nucleotide sequence: TGCGCCAGCAACGCCGGGACAGGGGTCAACTATGGCTACACCTTC. Encoded protein: CASNAGTGVNYGYTF.

CDR3 residues: CASSDLDRGTEGYTF. The CDR3, as DNA: TGTGCCAGCAGCGACCTGGACAGGGGGACGGAGGGCTACACCTTC. The chain couples TRBV7-9 to TRBJ1-2, with 10 bases matching TRBD1. The CDR3 contains 15 residues. The germline gives CDR1 SEHNR, CDR2 FQNEAQ (reference sequence). After removal of 5 bases from V and 8 bases from J, the junction contained 11 bases not matched to a gene.

The chain carries TRBV7-6 and TRBJ1-5; D not certain. This CDR3 has 15 amino acids. V shed 1 base and J shed 4 bases, with 11 bases lying between them. Looked up from germline, CDR1 is SGHVS and CDR2 is FNYEAQ. This CDR3 reads CASSLVSGSNQPQHF. In DNA, the CDR3 is TGTGCCAGCAGCTTAGTCTCAGGTTCGAATCAGCCCCAGCATTTT.

The chain links TRBV24-1 to TRBJ1-3, with D unresolved. Germline V lookup: CDR1 KGHDR, CDR2 SFDVKD. V was clipped by 4 bases and J by 0 bases, with 12 bases between them. The CDR3 is 16 amino acids. DNA for the CDR3: TGTGCCACCAGTGACTCCAGAGGACCCTCTGGAAACACCATATATTTT. It encodes CATSDSRGPSGNTIYF.

The rearrangement links TRBV4-1 to TRBJ1-5; D unclear. The CDR3 has 13 amino acids. The germline V and J ends were trimmed by 2 bases and 5 bases, with 7 bases remaining between them. Germline V CDR1 and CDR2: MGHRA, YSYEKL. The CDR3 DNA sequence: TGCGCCAGCAGCCAATCCACCTATCAGCCCCAGCATTTT. Its protein product is CASSQSTYQPQHF.

The table lists this clone with a few counts. V gene TRBV7-9 combines with J gene TRBJ2-2; tentatively, D is TRBD2 (5 bases). CDR3 size: 15 residues. Germline V lookup: CDR1 SEHNR, CDR2 FQNEAQ (reference sequence). V was shortened by 1 base and J by 1 base, with 7 bases between the two germline ends. The DNA for the CDR3 is TGTGCCAGCAGCTTAGACGAGGGGAACACCGGGGAGCTGTTTTTT. It translates to CASSLDEGNTGELFF.

The V gene is TRBV6-4, the J gene TRBJ2-1; D may be TRBD2 (6 bases). V dropped 11 bases and J dropped 6 bases, with 14 bases sitting between them. Germline V gene lookup returns CDR1 MRHNA and CDR2 SNTAGT. This CDR3 region has 12 residues. The CDR3 loop reads CASGRGGNEQFF. The DNA of the CDR3 is TGTGCCTCGGGGCGGGGCGGCAATGAGCAGTTCTTC.

The chain is built from TRBV11-3 and TRBJ2-1; tentative D call: TRBD1 (5 bases). The CDR3 sequence is 14 residues long. Per germline, CDR1 SGHNT and CDR2 YENEEA. V shed 5 bases and J shed 7 bases, with 15 bases lying between them. The CDR3 region has the DNA TGTGCCAGCAGCGCAAAGGACAAAGTAAATGAGCAGTTCTTC. This gives the protein CASSAKDKVNEQFF.

The J gene is TRBJ1-6, the V gene TRBV27, with D hard to call. The CDR3 extends over 15 amino acids. V gave up 4 bases and J gave up 10 bases, with 17 bases separating them. The germline V gene has CDR1 MNHEY and CDR2 SMNVEV (reference sequence). CDR3: CASSSRQGMLSPLHF. The DNA for the CDR3 is TGTGCCAGCAGTTCCCGACAAGGGATGTTATCACCCCTCCACTTT.